Here is one T cell receptor (beta chain) with its context. This clonotype has ten or more counts. This receptor's antigen is unknown. Base qualities are not recorded, but no much larger clone differs from it by a single base. From the cysteine through the phenylalanine, the CDR3 covers 12 amino acids. Of the read, only the CDR3 DNA is kept; its 36 bases are in frame from base 1. V lost 7 bases and J lost 6 bases, and the count of bases not matched to a germline gene is 4. The sample is drawn from a study of spatial heterogeneity in lung cancer (dated by TCRdb to about 2019). For the wider study: More beta-chain than alpha-chain transcripts were consistently detected, likely reflecting higher beta-chain transcript abundance. In the raw uncorrected reads, each unique combination of TCR and UMI appeared more than ten times on average. TCR alpha and beta repertoires were quantitatively compared across multiple tumor regions, matched nontumor lung and blood in non-small cell lung cancer. TCR repertoire features were related to nonsynonymous mutation counts determined by whole-exome sequencing of tumor tissue. At surgery, hundreds of tumor regions, approximately 64 matched nontumor lung samples and a few dozen PBMC samples were TCR-sequenced for both alpha and beta chains.

The research as a whole found: Ubiquitous expanded tumor TCRs were detected in blood more often at tumor resection than at routine follow-up. Additional single-cell paired TCR alpha and beta sequencing was considered necessary to confirm, at a functional level, the hypothesis that regional TCRs recognize regional mutations.

The sample's time point label is to be understood as: sample taken at primary tumor resection. TCR sequencing used whole RNA extracted from tumor and nontumor lung tissue, or from cryopreserved PBMC samples, without cell sorting. Donors were 72 patients with early-stage, untreated non-small cell lung cancer from the lung TRACERx cohort. Only patients for whom sufficient RNA was available from at least two tumor regions were selected for TCR sequencing. Library method: 5' RACE. The instrument was a NextSeq 500. The TCR library protocol attached a unique molecular identifier to each TCR cDNA molecule to allow correction of PCR and sequencing errors. Per the original workflow: TCR identification, UMI-based error correction and CDR3 extraction were performed with Decombinator tools. Expanded TCRs were defined as those above a frequency of 2 per 1,000, corresponding to the top 1% of the tumor frequency distribution. Each repertoire was subsampled 100 times to 5,000 TCRs, after which Renyi diversity was computed with the R vegan package. CDR3 similarity networks were constructed using string-kernel similarity of amino acid triplets, with links drawn between CDR3s whose pairwise similarity was above 0.82. TCRdb trimmed public reads at Q25 via fastp, called clones via MiXCR and kept in-frame beta chains. Records with the same CDR3 protein are collapsed into one entry carrying the most frequent genes and DNA. TCRdb's processing, not the authors' own work, is the source of the V and J calls. For this sample there are about 38,000 distinct CDR3 sequences; roughly 7.4% appear just once. The leading ten clones occupy under 30% of the sample.

The sequence links TRBV12-3 or TRBV12-4 to TRBJ2-3; 7 nucleotides in the junction match TRBD2. This sequence was found in a male donor with early-stage non-small cell lung cancer. The input for sequencing was PBMCs, taken at surgery. The CDR3 in this case is CASTVRGDTQYF. The DNA reads as follows: TGTGCCAGCACGGTGCGGGGGGATACGCAGTATTTT.